Given below is one T cell receptor (beta chain) in context. TCRdb recomputed calls from the RT-PCR reads with MiXCR, one row per CDR3 protein. The repertoire consists of 200,000 to 250,000 distinct CDR3 sequences, with 14% occurring once and the leading ten covering 11%. This specimen belongs to a study of patients and donors after allogeneic stem cell transplantation. Trimming took 5 bases from V and 6 from J; bases not matched to a gene: 8. This CDR3 is 15 amino acids long. Per the germline V gene, CDR1 is SGHNT and CDR2 is YENEEA. Sequencing used blood, either unsorted or a sorted T cell fraction (not recorded which). This chain joins TRBV11-3 and TRBJ2-2; 8 bases are a match to TRBD1. This clonotype was obtained from a human donor who was either an allogeneic HSCT recipient or a stem cell or donor lymphocyte infusion donor (not recorded which). It is not recorded whose cells these are; they may come from a transplant donor. CDR3 amino acids: CASSPGGQAAGELFF. Written as DNA, the CDR3 is TGTGCCAGCAGCCCAGGGGGACAGGCGGCCGGGGAGCTGTTTTTT.